Listed here are 4 T cell receptor beta chains from one sample, sequenced in a study of blood T cell repertoires in COVID-19. The repertoire was sequenced with immunoSEQ multiplex PCR; TCRdb's copy has only in-frame clones and lacks some. The sample yields roughly 84,000 clones, about 80% seen once. The sample was peripheral blood. The receptors come from a woman aged 50 to 60 with acute or convalescent COVID-19.

J is TRBJ1-5 and V is TRBV7-6; no firm D call. V gave up 7 bases and J gave up 1 base, with 17 bases separating them. The germline gives CDR1 SGHVS, CDR2 FNYEAQ. The length of the CDR3 is 16 residues. As DNA, the CDR3 is TGTGCCAGCACCCGAGGGTCGGCATTAAGCAATCAGCCCCAGCATTTT. It yields the protein CASTRGSALSNQPQHF.

The chain carries TRBV3-1 (or the pseudogene TRBV3-2) and TRBJ1-6; D is unclear. The germline gives CDR1 LGHDT, CDR2 YNNKEL (reference sequence). The V gene lost 3 bases and the J gene lost 3 bases, with 9 bases spanning the gap. CDR3 length equals 15 residues. The CDR3 sequence is CASSHRSSYNSPLHF. In nucleotides, the CDR3 is TGTGCCAGCAGCCATCGTTCCAGCTATAATTCACCCCTCCACTTT.

The genes are TRBV2 and TRBJ1-1; D gene uncertain. The V end was cut by 6 bases, the J end by 1 base, with 9 bases between. This CDR3 region has 13 residues. From germline, CDR1 is SNHLY and CDR2 FYNNEI. The CDR3 DNA reads TGTGCCAGCAGCGCACAGCAGAACACTGAAGCTTTCTTT. As protein: CASSAQQNTEAFF.

The V and J genes are TRBV9 and TRBJ2-3; tentative D call: TRBD1 (5 bases). From germline, CDR1 is SGDLS and CDR2 YYNGEE. The length of the CDR3 is 16 residues. With 0 bases removed from V and 0 bases from J, the gap between germline ends came to 11 bases. As DNA, the CDR3 is TGTGCCAGCAGCGTAGCCACAGGTACTAGCACAGATACGCAGTATTTT. It codes for CASSVATGTSTDTQYF.